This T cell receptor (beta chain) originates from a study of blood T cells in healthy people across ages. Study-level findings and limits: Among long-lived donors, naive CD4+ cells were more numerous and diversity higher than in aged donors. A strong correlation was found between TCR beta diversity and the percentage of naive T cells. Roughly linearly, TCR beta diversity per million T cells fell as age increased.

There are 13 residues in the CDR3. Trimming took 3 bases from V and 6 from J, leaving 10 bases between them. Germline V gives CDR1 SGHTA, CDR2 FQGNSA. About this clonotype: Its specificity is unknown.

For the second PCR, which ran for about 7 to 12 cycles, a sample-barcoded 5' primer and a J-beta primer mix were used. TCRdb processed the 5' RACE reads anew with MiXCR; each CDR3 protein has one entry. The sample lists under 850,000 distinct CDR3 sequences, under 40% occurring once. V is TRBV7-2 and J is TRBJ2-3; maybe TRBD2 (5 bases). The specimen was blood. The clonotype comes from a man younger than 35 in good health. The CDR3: CASSFPRRDTQYF. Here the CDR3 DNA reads TGTGCCAGCAGCTTCCCCCGGAGGGATACGCAGTATTTT.